The entry below gives a single T cell receptor (beta chain) sequence along with its context. This record belongs to a study of blood T cell repertoires in COVID-19. Study in general: PBMCs, B-cell-depleted T cells, or T cells were the source of the cDNA or gDNA that made up the material.

In the original workflow: Reference gene primer amplification gave nucleated cell count estimates. Only in-frame clones appear in the TCRdb table, and some are missing; sequencing was by immunoSEQ multiplex PCR. For V, J and clone size, that table is used; D and trimming come from the DNA. The sample has roughly 200,000 clones, roughly 75% seen once. V lost 5 bases, J lost 6 bases, and 7 bases stayed unmatched. The CDR3 length is 14 residues. CDR1 is SGHAT, CDR2 FQNNGV, per germline. The V gene is TRBV11-2, the J gene TRBJ2-1; 7 bases agree with TRBD1. This TCR came from a man in his 70s with active or convalescent COVID-19. Specimen: peripheral blood. CDR3 nucleotide sequence: TGTGCCAGCAGCCCACAGACAGGGCCCAATGAGCAGTTCTTC. Protein sequence: CASSPQTGPNEQFF.